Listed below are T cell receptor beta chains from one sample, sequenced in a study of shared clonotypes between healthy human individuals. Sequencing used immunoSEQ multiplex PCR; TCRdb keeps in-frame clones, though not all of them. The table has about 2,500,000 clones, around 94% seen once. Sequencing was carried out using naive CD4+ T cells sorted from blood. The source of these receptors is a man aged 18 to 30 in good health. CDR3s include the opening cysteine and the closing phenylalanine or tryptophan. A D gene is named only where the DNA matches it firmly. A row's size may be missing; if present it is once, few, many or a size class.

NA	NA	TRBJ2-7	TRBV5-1	CASTSDIGGYEQYF	TGCGCCAGCACCTCGGACATAGGAGGCTACGAGCAGTACTTC
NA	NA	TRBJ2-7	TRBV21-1	CASSPVWGLSYEQYF	TGTGCCAGCAGCCCCGTATGGGGACTCAGCTACGAGCAGTACTTC
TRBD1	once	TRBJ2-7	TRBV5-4	CASSERTGGEQYF	TGTGCCAGCAGCGAGAGGACAGGGGGCGAGCAGTACTTC
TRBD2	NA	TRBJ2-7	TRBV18	CASSLPGLAGKNEQYF	TGTGCCAGCTCACTACCGGGACTAGCGGGGAAGAACGAGCAGTACTTC
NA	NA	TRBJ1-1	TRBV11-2	CASSLDPTGTEAFF	TGTGCCAGCAGCTTAGACCCGACAGGCACTGAAGCTTTCTTT
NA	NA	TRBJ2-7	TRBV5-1	CASSLATGGPSYEQYF	TGCGCCAGCAGCTTGGCCACTGGGGGACCCTCCTACGAGCAGTACTTC
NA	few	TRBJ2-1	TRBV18	CASSPSARDEQFF	TGTGCCAGCTCACCATCGGCACGCGATGAGCAGTTCTTC
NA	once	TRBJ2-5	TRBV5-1	CASMFSETQYF	TGCGCCAGCATGTTTTCGGAGACCCAGTACTTC
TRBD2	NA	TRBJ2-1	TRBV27	CASNPGLAGGGRYNEQFF	TGTGCCAGCAACCCGGGACTAGCGGGAGGAGGGAGGTACAATGAGCAGTTCTTC
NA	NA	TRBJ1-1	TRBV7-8	CASSLASGVETEAFF	TGTGCCAGCAGCTTAGCTTCGGGAGTTGAAACTGAAGCTTTCTTT
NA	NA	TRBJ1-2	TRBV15	CATSRVVGLGNYGYTF	TGTGCCACCAGCAGAGTCGTGGGGTTAGGGAACTATGGCTACACCTTC